Presented here are 32 T cell receptor beta chains from one specimen sequenced in a study of T cells in Graves' hyperthyroidism and ophthalmopathy. Amplification targeted TCR beta CDR3 regions from RNA transcripts. Primed by the HTBI set, a first-round RT-PCR was run on the TCR CDR3. Each CDR3 protein is one row after TCRdb ran MiXCR on the multiplex PCR reads. The table includes about 420,000 distinct CDR3 sequences, 15% to 19% detected once. The material sequenced was blood. The receptors derive from a young woman with Graves' hyperthyroidism.

There are many counts of this clonotype. The chain couples TRBV11-3 to TRBJ2-7; TRBD2 matches 10 bases. The germline V gene has CDR1 SGHNT and CDR2 YENEEA. There are 14 residues in the CDR3. Trimming cost V 8 bases and J 1 base; bases outside gene matches: 5. Here the CDR3 reads CASGLLAGSYEQYF. Written as DNA, the CDR3 is TGTGCCAGCGGGCTACTAGCGGGATCCTACGAGCAGTACTTC.

This clonotype was seen repeatedly, ten times or more. The chain recombines TRBV12-5 with TRBJ1-1; the match to TRBD1 covers 8 bases. The CDR3 runs to 15 residues. The V gene end was trimmed by 2 bases and the J gene end by 11 bases; junction bases not matched to a gene: 13. Germline V gives CDR1 LGHNT, CDR2 FRNRAP. CDR3 sequence: CASGLPPDRAFGAFF. The CDR3 nucleotides read TGTGCTAGTGGTTTGCCCCCGGACAGGGCCTTTGGGGCTTTCTTT. Variable domain in full (rest from reference TRBV12-5 and TRBJ1-1): DARVTQTPRHKVTEMGQEVTMRCQPILGHNTVFWYRQTMMQGLELLAYFRNRAPLDDSGMPKDRFSAEMPDATLATLKIQPSEPRDSAVYFCASGLPPDRAFGAFFGQGTRLTVV.

In this sample, this clonotype turned up many times. This chain links TRBV12-5 with TRBJ2-7; 11 bases line up with TRBD1. This CDR3 is built from 19 residues. CDR1 and CDR2 (germline): LGHNT, FRNRAP. V gave up 2 bases and J gave up 5 bases; unmatched junction bases: 17. In nucleotides, the CDR3 is TGTGCTAGTGGTTTGCATTTCCCGGGTCTCGGGACAGGGGGTGACGAGCAGTACTTC. Residues: CASGLHFPGLGTGGDEQYF.

There are a few counts of this clonotype. This chain connects TRBV9 to TRBJ1-2; TRBD1 might be the D (5 bases). The V gene's germline CDR1 is SGDLS and CDR2 YYNGEE. V lost 2 bases and J lost 6, with 20 bases in between. CDR3 length: 16 amino acids. This CDR3 reads CASSVANGLSGDGYTF. The CDR3 coding sequence is TGTGCCAGCAGCGTCGCCAACGGCCTCTCGGGGGATGGCTACACCTTC.

The chain recombines TRBV4-1 with TRBJ1-3, with 7 bases fitting TRBD1. The CDR3 extends over 17 amino acids. Germline assignment: CDR1 MGHRA and CDR2 YSYEKL. The trim removed 5 bases at V and 0 bases at J, leaving 10 bases unmatched. In DNA, the CDR3 is TGCGCCAGCAGCATCGGGACAGTTCTGTTCTCTGGAAACACCATATATTTT. This codes for CASSIGTVLFSGNTIYF.

This clonotype was counted a few times. V is TRBV25-1 and J is TRBJ2-7; D may be TRBD1 (6 bases). Germline V gene lookup returns CDR1 MGHDK and CDR2 SYGVNS. The V and J ends lost 2 bases and 2 bases respectively, with 16 bases between them. This CDR3 contains 16 residues. The CDR3 DNA reads TGTGCCAGCAGTGAAGCCCGAGGGGGAGCGCCCTACGAGCAGTACTTC. Residues: CASSEARGGAPYEQYF.

This clonotype was counted only a few times. J is TRBJ1-1 and V is TRBV3-1; 7 bases match TRBD1. Germline lookup yields CDR1 LGHDT and CDR2 YNNKEL (reference sequence). The CDR3 has 13 amino acids. Trimming cost V 4 bases and J 6 bases; bases outside gene matches: 5. The DNA for the CDR3 is TGTGCCAGCAGCCCCCGACAGGGTTCTGAAGCTTTCTTT. This sequence encodes CASSPRQGSEAFF.

This clonotype was recorded at least ten times. CDR3 nucleotides: TGTGCCAGCAGCTCGGGGACAGGGCATAGGGATTCACCCCTCCACTTT. It is translated as CASSSGTGHRDSPLHF. The chain couples TRBV7-8 to TRBJ1-6; 9 bases fit TRBD1. Germline CDR1 reads SGHVS; CDR2 reads FQNEAQ. The length of the CDR3 is 16 residues. V trimming: 4 bases; J trimming: 8 bases; junction bases outside the gene matches: 9.

The chain couples TRBV3-1 to TRBJ2-3, with D tentatively TRBD1 (5 bases). There are 14 residues in the CDR3. With 4 bases removed from V and 2 bases from J, the gap between germline ends came to 10 bases. Looked up from germline, CDR1 is LGHDT and CDR2 is YNNKEL (reference sequence). CDR3 bases: TGTGCCAGCAGCCCGATAGGGGCCACAGATACGCAGTATTTT. Its protein product is CASSPIGATDTQYF.

Many counts were recorded for this clonotype. This chain links TRBV12-5 with TRBJ2-7; D is perhaps TRBD1 (5 bases). Trimming removed 1 base from V and 4 bases from J, with 14 bases in between. The V gene's germline CDR1 is LGHNT and CDR2 FRNRAP. The length of the CDR3 is 15 residues. CDR3 residues: CASGLAPTERYEQYF. CDR3 bases: TGTGCTAGTGGTTTGGCCCCGACAGAAAGGTACGAGCAGTACTTC.

The V gene is TRBV6-2 or TRBV6-3, the J gene TRBJ2-1; maybe TRBD2 (5 bases). Trimming shortened V by 6 bases and J by 7 bases, and 19 bases separated the two germline ends. Germline-derived CDR1 and CDR2 are MNHEY and SVGEGT. The CDR3 extends over 15 amino acids. The CDR3 DNA follows: TGTGCCAGCAGGGCTTTTGAGAGGGAGTCTAATGAGCAGTTCTTC. It yields the protein CASRAFERESNEQFF.

The chain carries TRBV20-1 and TRBJ1-1, with D tentatively TRBD1 (5 bases). V was shortened by 2 bases and J by 3 bases, with 19 bases between the two germline ends. The germline CDR1 and CDR2 sequences are DFQATT and SNEGSKA (reference sequence). This CDR3 has 16 amino acids. This chain's CDR3 is CSARTPRTGTHTEAFF. In DNA, the CDR3 is TGCAGTGCTAGAACACCACGGACGGGGACGCACACTGAAGCTTTCTTT.

This clonotype has at least ten counts. The chain has TRBV20-1 and TRBJ1-4; D gene unclear. Trimming took off 5 bases at V and 8 bases at J, with 9 bases between the two ends. Germline lookup yields CDR1 DFQATT and CDR2 SNEGSKA (reference sequence). The CDR3 has 11 amino acids. The CDR3 bases are TGCAGTGCTCGGACTCGCGAAAAACTGTTTTTT. This encodes CSARTREKLFF.

This clonotype was counted at least ten times. The rearrangement joins TRBV7-9 to TRBJ2-3; 11 bases agree with TRBD2. CDR1 is SEHNR, CDR2 FQNEAQ, per germline (reference sequence). This CDR3 region has 16 residues. The V gene end was trimmed by 3 bases and the J gene end by 2 bases; junction bases not matched to a gene: 4. For the CDR3, the DNA is TGTGCCAGCAGCTTCTCTAGCGGGAGGTTCACAGATACGCAGTATTTT. It encodes CASSFSSGRFTDTQYF.

This clonotype was recorded many times. V and J are TRBV11-2 and TRBJ1-1; D possibly corresponds to TRBD1 (5 bases). The V gene lost 2 bases and the J gene lost 1 base, with 11 bases spanning the gap. The CDR3 loop spans 15 amino acids. In germline, CDR1 is SGHAT, CDR2 FQNNGV. Written as DNA, the CDR3 is TGTGCCAGCAGCTTAACGGGGGTGAGGAACACTGAAGCTTTCTTT. Encoded protein: CASSLTGVRNTEAFF.

In its sample, this clonotype was seen many times. The V and J genes are TRBV18 and TRBJ1-6; no reliable D call. CDR3 length equals 15 residues. Trimming shortened V by 4 bases and J by 9 bases, and 16 bases separated the two germline ends. Germline CDR1 and CDR2: KGHSH and LQKENI. The CDR3 protein is CASSRGPREGSPLHF. The CDR3 nucleotides are TGTGCCAGCTCACGGGGTCCGAGGGAGGGTTCACCCCTCCACTTT.

This clonotype was detected many times. The rearrangement joins TRBV12-3 or TRBV12-4 to TRBJ2-3; D may match TRBD1 or TRBD2 (5 bases each). This CDR3 is built from 13 residues. V was cut by 5 bases and J by 4 bases, with 10 bases left in between. CDR3 bases: TGTGCCAGCAGTCCCGGGACCGCAGATACGCAGTATTTT. Protein product: CASSPGTADTQYF.

This clonotype was seen at least ten times. The chain carries TRBV12-3 or TRBV12-4 and TRBJ2-1; 12 bases match TRBD2. CDR3 length: 15 amino acids. The trim removed 6 bases at V and 7 bases at J, leaving 7 bases unmatched. The CDR3 region has the DNA TGTGCCAGCAGCCCGCTAGCGGGAGGGCCGAATGAGCAGTTCTTC. This translates into CASSPLAGGPNEQFF.

This clonotype has a count of ten or more. V usage is TRBV6-1 and J usage is TRBJ2-1; 11 bases line up with TRBD2. Germline V gives CDR1 MNHNS, CDR2 SASEGT. The junction had 8 bases not matched to a gene; V was cut back by 5 bases and J by 8 bases. The CDR3 loop spans 15 amino acids. The CDR3 DNA reads as TGTGCCAGCAGTCGTAGCGGGAGGGCCGGGGATGAGCAGTTCTTC. This sequence encodes CASSRSGRAGDEQFF.

In its sample, this clonotype was seen many times. V and J are TRBV7-8 and TRBJ2-1; 11 nucleotides align to TRBD2. V dropped 6 bases and J dropped 8; count of bases not matched to a gene: 6. The CDR3 loop spans 14 amino acids. CDR1 is SGHVS and CDR2 is FQNEAQ in the germline V gene. CDR3 nucleotides: TGTGCCAGCAGACTCGGGACTAGCGGTGATGAGCAGTTCTTC. Its protein is CASRLGTSGDEQFF.

Ten or more counts support this clonotype. The chain recombines TRBV5-1 with TRBJ1-5; weak D call: TRBD1 (5 bases). Trimming shortened V by 4 bases and J by 3 bases, and 14 bases separated the two germline ends. CDR1 is SGHRS and CDR2 is YFSETQ in the germline V gene. The CDR3 extends over 15 amino acids. The CDR3 nucleotides are TGCGCCAGCAGCCGGGACGCCGTTTCCAATCAGCCCCAGCATTTT. Residues: CASSRDAVSNQPQHF.

The chain recombines TRBV11-3 with TRBJ1-3; D unclear. V lost 3 bases and J lost 0, with 9 bases in between. The CDR3 contains 15 residues. Germline loops: CDR1 SGHNT, CDR2 YENEEA. The DNA of the CDR3 is TGTGCCAGCAGCTTCGACATCGGCTCTGGAAACACCATATATTTT. Amino acid sequence: CASSFDIGSGNTIYF.

This chain links TRBV28 with TRBJ1-2, with 7 bases lining up with TRBD1. In germline, CDR1 is MDHEN, CDR2 SYDVKM. The CDR3 contains 14 residues. V lost 7 bases to trimming and J lost 6 bases; unmatched junction nucleotides: 11. CDR3 loop: CASTPTGRSDGYTF. In nucleotides, the CDR3 is TGTGCCAGCACGCCGACAGGGAGGTCCGATGGCTACACCTTC.

This clonotype was counted ten times or more. Here the CDR3 DNA reads TGTGCCAGTAGTAACAGACTAGCGGGCGACTACGAGCAGTACTTC. It codes for CASSNRLAGDYEQYF. This rearrangement joins TRBV19 to TRBJ2-7; TRBD2 aligns across 10 bases. Germline CDR1 and CDR2: LNHDA and SQIVND (reference sequence). V shed 4 bases, J shed 3 bases, and the junction held 6 bases outside the gene matches. CDR3 length: 15 amino acids.

This clonotype came up many times. The V and J genes are TRBV5-1 and TRBJ2-7, with 9 bases fitting TRBD1. The CDR3 has 15 amino acids. The V gene's germline CDR1 is SGHRS and CDR2 YFSETQ. Trimming removed 0 bases from V and 3 bases from J; junction bases left unmatched: 4. Here the CDR3 reads CASSLDGTGIYEQYF. The CDR3 DNA is TGCGCCAGCAGCTTGGACGGGACAGGGATCTACGAGCAGTACTTC.

This clonotype was found many times. The V gene is TRBV19, the J gene TRBJ1-1; tentatively, D is TRBD1 (6 bases). Germline V gene sequence: CDR1 LNHDA, CDR2 SQIVND (reference sequence). V lost 5 bases to trimming and J lost 7 bases, with 14 bases between them. The CDR3 contains 13 residues. Here the CDR3 reads CASSLGGAVEAFF. DNA for the CDR3: TGTGCCAGTAGTCTCGGGGGGGCGGTTGAAGCTTTCTTT.

This clonotype was counted ten times or more. The chain combines TRBV7-3 with TRBJ2-5, with 7 bases matching TRBD1. The trim removed 1 base at V and 1 base at J, leaving 6 bases unmatched. This CDR3 has 16 residues. Germline V gene lookup returns CDR1 SGHTA and CDR2 FQGTGA. The CDR3 DNA sequence: TGTGCCAGCAGCTTAAACGCCAGGGGGACCCAAGAGACCCAGTACTTC. This codes for CASSLNARGTQETQYF.

This clonotype was picked up many times. The genes are TRBV12-3 or TRBV12-4 and TRBJ1-3; 8 nucleotides line up with TRBD1. After removal of 6 bases from V and 2 bases from J, the junction contained 3 bases not matched to a gene. The CDR3 runs to 14 residues. DNA of the CDR3: TGTGCCAGCAGACTGACAGGGGCTGGAAACACCATATATTTT. Translated: CASRLTGAGNTIYF.

Many counts were recorded for this clonotype. The chain joins TRBV6-1 to TRBJ2-1; the match to TRBD2 covers 7 bases. The germline V gene has CDR1 MNHNS and CDR2 SASEGT. The CDR3 sequence is 19 residues long. V was pared by 3 bases and J by 0 bases, with 14 bases of the junction left unmatched. This CDR3 is CASSEIDLNGGSSYNEQFF. The CDR3 DNA reads as TGTGCCAGCAGTGAGATTGACCTGAACGGGGGGTCCTCCTACAATGAGCAGTTCTTC.

This clonotype was seen at least ten times. The chain joins TRBV7-9 to TRBJ2-3; 7 nucleotides line up with TRBD2. V dropped 7 bases and J dropped 0; count of bases not matched to a gene: 7. Germline loops: CDR1 SEHNR, CDR2 FQNEAQ (reference sequence). The CDR3 contains 15 residues. CDR3 nucleotides: TGTGCCAGCACCCCGGGGGGATCTAGCACAGATACGCAGTATTTT. Residues: CASTPGGSSTDTQYF.

This clonotype was seen at least ten times. The chain carries TRBV24-1 and TRBJ2-7; 8 bases fit TRBD1. V gave up 4 bases and J gave up 5 bases; unmatched junction bases: 12. Germline V gives CDR1 KGHDR, CDR2 SFDVKD. The CDR3 totals 16 residues. CDR3 region: CATSEEGTGTPDEQYF. In DNA form, the CDR3 reads TGTGCCACCAGTGAAGAGGGGACAGGAACCCCGGACGAGCAGTACTTC.

This clonotype appeared many times. The chain joins TRBV6-1 to TRBJ1-3; D is undetermined. The V gene lost 5 bases and the J gene lost 0 bases, with 14 bases spanning the gap. Germline assignment: CDR1 MNHNS and CDR2 SASEGT. The CDR3 sequence is 16 residues long. CDR3 bases: TGTGCCAGCAGTCGGAGTGGCACTCGCTCTGGAAACACCATATATTTT. It codes for CASSRSGTRSGNTIYF.